This TCR beta chain emerged from a study of metastatic and nonmetastatic thyroid tumors. Turning to the study itself: Patients with malignant and benign thyroid disease provided blood and tumor or nodule tissue, whose repertoires were compared. Overall study findings and caveats: Malignant thyroid tumors reportedly had TCR beta diversity that was significantly higher than in benign nodules, in blood and tumor.

This clone was detected ten times or more. The antigen is undetermined. As handled by the study authors: A papillary thyroid cancer distant-metastasis classifier was built from CDR3 differences across clinicopathological groups. TCRdb re-called the PCR reads through MiXCR. TCRdb's processing, not the study's, gives the V and J calls here. The profile shows about 15,000 clones, approximately 30% of them singletons. V lost 6 bases and J 1 base, leaving 10 bases between the germline ends. The germline gives CDR1 LNHDA, CDR2 SQIVND (reference sequence). The CDR3 covers 14 residues. Treatment of any kind had been given to no patient before thyroid surgery.

The source material was tumor tissue. The V call is TRBV19, the J call TRBJ1-5; weak D call: TRBD1 (5 bases). The origin of this receptor is a male donor with papillary thyroid cancer or a benign thyroid nodule (not recorded which). Some clones in this sample may be carry-over from other donors' samples. CDR3 protein: CASSYRSSNQPQHF. In DNA form, the CDR3 reads TGTGCCAGTAGCTACAGGAGCAGCAATCAGCCCCAGCATTTT.